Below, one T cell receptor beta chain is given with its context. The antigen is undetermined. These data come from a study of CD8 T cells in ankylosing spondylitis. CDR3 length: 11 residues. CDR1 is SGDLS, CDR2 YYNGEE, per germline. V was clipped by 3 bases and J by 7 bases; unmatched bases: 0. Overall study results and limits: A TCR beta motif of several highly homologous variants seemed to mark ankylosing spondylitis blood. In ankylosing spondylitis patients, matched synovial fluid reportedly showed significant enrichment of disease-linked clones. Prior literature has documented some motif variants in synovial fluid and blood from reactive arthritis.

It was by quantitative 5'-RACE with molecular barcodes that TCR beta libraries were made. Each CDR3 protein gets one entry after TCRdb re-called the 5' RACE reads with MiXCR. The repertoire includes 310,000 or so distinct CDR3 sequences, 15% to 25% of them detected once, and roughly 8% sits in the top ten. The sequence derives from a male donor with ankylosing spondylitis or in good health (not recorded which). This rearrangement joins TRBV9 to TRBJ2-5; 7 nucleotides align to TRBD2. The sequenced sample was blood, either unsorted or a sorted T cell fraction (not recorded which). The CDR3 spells CASSAGGTQYF. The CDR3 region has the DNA TGTGCCAGCAGCGCGGGGGGGACCCAGTACTTC.